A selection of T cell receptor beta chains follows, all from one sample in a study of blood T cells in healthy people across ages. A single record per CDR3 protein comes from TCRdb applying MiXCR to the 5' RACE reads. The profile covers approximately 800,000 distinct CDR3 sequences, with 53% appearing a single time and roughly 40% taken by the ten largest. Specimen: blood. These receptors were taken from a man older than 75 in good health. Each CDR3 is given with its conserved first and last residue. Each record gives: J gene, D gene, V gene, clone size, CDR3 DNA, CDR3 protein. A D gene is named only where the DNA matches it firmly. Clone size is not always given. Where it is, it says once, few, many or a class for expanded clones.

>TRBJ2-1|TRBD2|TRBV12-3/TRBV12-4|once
TGTGCCAGCAGTTTATGGGTAGCGGGGTCCGATGAGCAGTTCTTC
CASSLWVAGSDEQFF
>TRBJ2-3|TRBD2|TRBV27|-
TGTGCCAGCAGTTCCGGGACTAGCGGGGGCACAGATACGCAGTATTTT
CASSSGTSGGTDTQYF
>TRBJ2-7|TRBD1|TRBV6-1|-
TGTGCCAGCAGTGAAGAGGGCAGGGGGATTCCCTACGAGCAGTACTTC
CASSEEGRGIPYEQYF
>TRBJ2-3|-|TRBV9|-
TGTGCCAGCAGCGTACTATTAGGAAGCACAGATACGCAGTATTTT
CASSVLLGSTDTQYF
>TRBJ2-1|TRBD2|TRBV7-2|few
TGTGCCAGCAGCTTAGTCGGACCGGGAGGGCCGCGTGAGCAGTTCTTC
CASSLVGPGGPREQFF
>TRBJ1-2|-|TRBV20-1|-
TGCAGTGCTAGGCAGCGGGGGGTTGGTGGCTACACCTTC
CSARQRGVGGYTF
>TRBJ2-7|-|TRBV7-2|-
TGTGCCAGCAGCCCCGTAGGGACGGGAGCGAGAGAGCAGTACTTC
CASSPVGTGAREQYF
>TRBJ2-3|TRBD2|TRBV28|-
TGTGCCAACAGTTTGCGGGGGGTAGGGAGATACGCGTATTTT
CANSLRGVGRYAYF
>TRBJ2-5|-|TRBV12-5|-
TGTGCTAGTGGTTTGGTTTCCACCACAGATCAGTACTTC
CASGLVSTTDQYF
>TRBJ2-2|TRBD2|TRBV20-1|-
TGCAGTGCTAGAGATCTGCATAGCGGGAGTCTGGGCACCGGGGAGCTGTTTTTT
CSARDLHSGSLGTGELFF
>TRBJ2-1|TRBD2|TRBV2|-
TGTGCCAGCGTGGGGGGCGGGAGGGCCAATGAGCAGTTCTTC
CASVGGGRANEQFF